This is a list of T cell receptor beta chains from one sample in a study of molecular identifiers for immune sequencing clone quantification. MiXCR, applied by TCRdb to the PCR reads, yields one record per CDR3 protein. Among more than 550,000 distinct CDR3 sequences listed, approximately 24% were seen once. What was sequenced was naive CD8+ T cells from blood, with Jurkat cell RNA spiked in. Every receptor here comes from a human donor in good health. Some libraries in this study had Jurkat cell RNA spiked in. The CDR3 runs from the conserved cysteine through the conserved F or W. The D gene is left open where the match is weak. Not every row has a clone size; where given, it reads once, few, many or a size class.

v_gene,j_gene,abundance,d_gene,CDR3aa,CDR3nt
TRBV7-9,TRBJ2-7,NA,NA,CASSLVAKSYEQYF,TGTGCCAGCAGCTTAGTCGCTAAGTCCTACGAGCAGTACTTC
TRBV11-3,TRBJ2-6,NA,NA,CASSAGRPGGANVLTF,TGTGCCAGCAGCGCGGGACGGCCGGGAGGGGCCAACGTCCTGACTTTC
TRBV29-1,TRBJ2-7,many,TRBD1,CSAKAGTGPAEQYF,TGCAGCGCCAAAGCCGGGACAGGCCCCGCCGAGCAGTACTTC
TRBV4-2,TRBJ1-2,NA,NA,CASSQEDLWDDGYTF,TGTGCCAGCAGCCAAGAGGATTTATGGGACGACGGCTACACCTTC
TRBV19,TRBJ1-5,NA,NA,CASHWGDGNQPQHF,TGTGCCAGTCACTGGGGGGATGGCAATCAGCCCCAGCATTTT
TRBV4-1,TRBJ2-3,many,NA,CASSQDRLGLTDTQYF,TGCGCCAGCAGCCAAGATCGGTTGGGACTCACAGATACGCAGTATTTT
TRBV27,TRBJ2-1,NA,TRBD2,CASSSDLVAGVTYNEQFF,TGTGCCAGCAGTTCCGATTTGGTAGCGGGAGTGACCTACAATGAGCAGTTCTTC
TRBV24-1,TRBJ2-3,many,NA,CATSDESEAQYF,TGTGCCACCAGTGATGAGTCTGAAGCGCAGTATTTT
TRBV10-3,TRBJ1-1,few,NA,CAIGQANTEAFF,TGTGCCATCGGACAAGCGAACACTGAAGCTTTCTTT
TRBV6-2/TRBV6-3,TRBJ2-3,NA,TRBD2,CASNFLAGGRTDTQYF,TGTGCCAGCAATTTCCTAGCGGGGGGGCGCACAGATACGCAGTATTTT
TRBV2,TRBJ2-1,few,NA,CASSEYPSPNYNEQFF,TGTGCCAGCAGTGAATACCCTAGTCCCAACTACAATGAGCAGTTCTTC
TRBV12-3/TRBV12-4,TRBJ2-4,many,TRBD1,CASSTGQNQYF,TGTGCCAGCAGTACGGGACAGAATCAGTACTTC
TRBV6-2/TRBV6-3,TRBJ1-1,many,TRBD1,CASRPTGENTEAFF,TGTGCCAGCAGACCAACAGGGGAAAACACTGAAGCTTTCTTT
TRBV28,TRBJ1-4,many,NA,CASSSTGLSEKLFF,TGTGCCAGCAGTTCGACAGGTTTGAGCGAAAAACTGTTTTTT
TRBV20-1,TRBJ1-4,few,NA,CSARMAGAVATNEKLFF,TGCAGTGCTCGGATGGCAGGGGCCGTCGCAACTAATGAAAAACTGTTTTTT
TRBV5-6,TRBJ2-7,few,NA,CASSLALKAYEQYF,TGTGCCAGCAGCTTGGCCTTGAAAGCCTACGAGCAGTACTTC
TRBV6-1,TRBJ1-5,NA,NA,CASSDEAREPQHF,TGTGCCAGCAGTGATGAGGCCCGGGAGCCCCAGCATTTT
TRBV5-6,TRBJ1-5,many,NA,CASSFWFTDSENSNQPQHF,TGTGCCAGCAGCTTCTGGTTCACGGACTCGGAGAATAGCAATCAGCCCCAGCATTTT